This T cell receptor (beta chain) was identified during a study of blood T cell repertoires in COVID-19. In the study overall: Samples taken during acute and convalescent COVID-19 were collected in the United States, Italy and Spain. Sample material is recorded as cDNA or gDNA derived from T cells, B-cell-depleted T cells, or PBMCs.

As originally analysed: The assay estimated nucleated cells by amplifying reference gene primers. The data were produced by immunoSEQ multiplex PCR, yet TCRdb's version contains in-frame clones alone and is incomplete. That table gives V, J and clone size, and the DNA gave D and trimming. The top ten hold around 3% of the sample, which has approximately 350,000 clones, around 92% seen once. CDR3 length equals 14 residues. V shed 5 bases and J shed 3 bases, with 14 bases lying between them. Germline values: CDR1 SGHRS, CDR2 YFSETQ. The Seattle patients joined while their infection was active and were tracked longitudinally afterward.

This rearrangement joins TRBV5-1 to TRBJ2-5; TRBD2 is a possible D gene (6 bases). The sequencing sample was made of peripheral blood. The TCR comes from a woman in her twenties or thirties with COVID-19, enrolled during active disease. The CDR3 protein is CASSSGGEKETQYF. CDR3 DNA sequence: TGCGCCAGCAGTTCTGGCGGGGAGAAAGAGACCCAGTACTTC.